Below, one TCR beta chain is given with its context. Which antigen it targets is not known. No qualities accompany the bases; no much larger clone lies one base away. This entry belongs to a study of technical replicates of blood from several donors (dated by TCRdb to 2016 to 2017). According to the germline V gene, CDR1 reads SGDLS and CDR2 reads YYNGEE. A distance of 8 bases separates the germline ends of V and J, which lose 0 bases and 2 bases respectively. The CDR3 goes from the cysteine to the phenylalanine over 14 residues. The kept DNA is CDR3 alone, 42 bases in frame from the first base. The library came from the immunoSEQ multiplex PCR assay. TCRdb took this table from immuneACCESS and kept in-frame rearrangements with V and J called. Such tables lack part of the clones; where checked against another copy, unresolved V genes explain under half of the gap, and the rest is unexplained. Within this sample are under 95,000 clones, with about nine tenths of them counted one time only. The ten largest make up roughly 0.38% of the sample.

The V gene is TRBV9 and the J gene is TRBJ1-2, with a weak D call of TRBD1 (5 bases match). Sequencing was performed on T cells isolated from PBMCs. The TCR comes from a human donor in good health. Some clones in this sample may be carry-over from other donors' samples. This receptor carries the CDR3 CASSVGQTNYGYTF. The DNA sequence is given as TGTGCCAGCAGCGTAGGACAGACCAACTATGGCTACACCTTC.